Presented here are 26 T cell receptor beta chains from one specimen sequenced in a study of T cell repertoires in cytomegalovirus infection. TCRdb recomputed calls from the reads with MiXCR, one row per CDR3 protein. Of approximately 500,000 distinct CDR3 sequences listed, about 11% are singletons. The sequenced sample consisted of PBMCs. These receptor sequences come from a human donor in good health (CMV status not recorded). Some clones in this sample may be carry-over from other donors' samples.

This clonotype was observed at least ten times. V usage is TRBV6-1 and J usage is TRBJ1-5, with D possibly matching TRBD1 (6 bases). Germline CDR1 is MNHNS and CDR2 is SASEGT. The V end lost 3 bases, the J end lost 4 bases, and 10 bases lay between the germline ends. This CDR3 is built from 14 residues. The CDR3 here is CASSDWGRNQPQHF. The CDR3 nucleotides read TGTGCCAGCAGTGACTGGGGGCGAAATCAGCCCCAGCATTTT.

This clonotype was observed at least ten times. This chain uses TRBV15 with TRBJ1-2; a possible D gene is TRBD1 (5 bases). Germline V gene lookup returns CDR1 LNHNV and CDR2 YYDKDF (reference sequence). The V end was cut by 3 bases, the J end by 5 bases, with 13 bases between. The CDR3 consists of 14 residues. Here the CDR3 DNA reads TGTGCCACCAGCAGTCAAGGGGATAGGTATGGCTACACCTTC. Protein product: CATSSQGDRYGYTF.

The V and J genes are TRBV16 and TRBJ2-5, with 9 bases identical to TRBD1. The junction had 11 bases not matched to a gene; V was cut back by 7 bases and J by 5 bases. CDR1 and CDR2 from the germline V gene are KGHSY and FQNENV. The CDR3 extends over 15 amino acids. The CDR3 protein is CASTGTGLIGETQYF. The CDR3 DNA is TGTGCCAGCACCGGGACAGGGCTGATCGGGGAGACCCAGTACTTC.

This clonotype has a handful of counts. The rearrangement joins TRBV15 to TRBJ2-3, with TRBD1 identical over 8 bases. V lost 0 bases and J lost 4; bases outside the gene matches: 6. CDR1 LNHNV and CDR2 YYDKDF come from the germline V gene (reference sequence). This CDR3 region has 16 residues. CDR3 DNA sequence: TGTGCCACCAGCAGAGAAGGGACAGGATCAGCAGATACGCAGTATTTT. Translated, it gives CATSREGTGSADTQYF.

This clonotype was recorded many times. The chain employs TRBV7-9 and TRBJ1-2; maybe TRBD1 (6 bases). Germline CDR1 SEHNR, CDR2 FQNEAQ (reference sequence). The CDR3 is 13 amino acids. V lost 6 bases and J 4 bases, leaving 12 bases between the germline ends. CDR3 in amino acids: CASSPDRLYGYTF. CDR3 nucleotides: TGTGCCAGCAGTCCCGACAGGCTCTATGGCTACACCTTC.

The gene calls are TRBV7-9 and TRBJ2-1; no definite D call. Trimming pared 4 bases from V and 5 bases from J, leaving 6 bases between. CDR3 length equals 12 residues. Germline values: CDR1 SEHNR, CDR2 FQNEAQ (reference sequence). CDR3: CASSSLDNEQFF. The DNA for the CDR3 is TGTGCCAGCAGCTCGTTAGACAATGAGCAGTTCTTC.

This rearrangement joins TRBV29-1 to TRBJ2-5; no clear D gene. The germline CDR1 and CDR2 sequences are SQVTM and ANQGSEA. CDR3 length equals 12 residues. V was cut by 6 bases and J by 3 bases, with 11 bases left in between. CDR3: CSVRPGEETQYF. The DNA for the CDR3 is TGCAGCGTCCGCCCGGGCGAAGAGACCCAGTACTTC.

This clonotype occurred many times. The J gene is TRBJ2-5, the V gene TRBV7-9; D remains ambiguous. Germline V CDR1 and CDR2: SEHNR, FQNEAQ (reference sequence). Trimming removed 5 bases at V and 1 base at J, with 14 bases between. The CDR3 length is 15 residues. CDR3 in DNA: TGTGCCAGCAGCCCAAAGTTTGGCCTCCAAGAGACCCAGTACTTC. Translated, it gives CASSPKFGLQETQYF.

This clonotype was seen repeatedly, ten times or more. The chain recombines TRBV19 with TRBJ2-1; 13 nucleotides match TRBD2. Germline CDR1 and CDR2: LNHDA and SQIVND (reference sequence). V shed 5 bases and J 6 bases; nucleotides not matched to a gene: 7. The CDR3 loop spans 16 amino acids. In nucleotides, the CDR3 is TGTGCCAGTAGTTCCCCCGGGACTAGCGGGGTCAATGAGCAGTTCTTC. Residues: CASSSPGTSGVNEQFF.

CDR3 protein: CAIRGMGEGATGANVLTF. CDR3 coding DNA: TGTGCCATCAGGGGAATGGGTGAGGGGGCGACCGGGGCCAACGTCCTGACTTTC. The V and J genes are TRBV10-3 and TRBJ2-6; 7 bases are a match to TRBD1. Per germline, CDR1 ENHRY and CDR2 SYGVKD. The length of the CDR3 is 18 residues. With V trimmed by 6 bases and J by 4 bases, 15 bases remained unmatched.

This clonotype was counted at least ten times. The rearrangement links TRBV20-1 to TRBJ2-1; 7 nucleotides agree with TRBD2. V trimming: 5 bases; J trimming: 8 bases; junction bases outside the gene matches: 18. This CDR3 has 16 residues. Germline assignment: CDR1 DFQATT and CDR2 SNEGSKA (reference sequence). CDR3 sequence (DNA): TGCAGTGCTTCTTATCCGGGGCTAGCGGCCTTGGATGAGCAGTTCTTC. Its translation is CSASYPGLAALDEQFF.

This chain connects TRBV6-5 to TRBJ1-2, with D perhaps matching TRBD1 (6 bases). The CDR3 runs to 13 residues. Germline loops: CDR1 MNHEY, CDR2 SVGAGI. The V end lost 6 bases, the J end lost 8 bases, and 16 bases lay between the germline ends. CDR3 nucleotide sequence: TGTGCCAGCAGCCCCAGGACAGACGGGGGCTACACCTTC. This sequence encodes CASSPRTDGGYTF.

There are a few counts of this clonotype. V is TRBV20-1 and J is TRBJ1-2, with TRBD1 matching 11 bases. The CDR3 spans 14 residues. The junction had 4 bases not matched to a gene; V was cut back by 1 base and J by 6 bases. CDR1 and CDR2 from the germline V gene are DFQATT and SNEGSKA (reference sequence). The DNA for the CDR3 is TGCAGTGCTAGAGGGACAGGGGGCGCAAATGGCTACACCTTC. It encodes CSARGTGGANGYTF.

There are many counts of this clonotype. The chain employs TRBV5-1 and TRBJ1-6; the D is unclear. The CDR3 sequence is 19 residues long. V lost 1 base to trimming and J lost 2 bases, with 19 bases between them. Germline V CDR1 and CDR2: SGHRS, YFSETQ. The CDR3 is CASSLRTPHRRTYNSPLHF. In nucleotides, the CDR3 is TGCGCCAGCAGCTTGAGGACCCCTCATCGTCGAACCTATAATTCACCCCTCCACTTT.

Many counts were recorded for this clonotype. The chain recombines TRBV28 with TRBJ2-1, with 7 bases identical to TRBD1. Per germline, CDR1 MDHEN and CDR2 SYDVKM. There are 14 residues in the CDR3. V shed 8 bases, J shed 0 bases, and the junction held 4 bases outside the gene matches. DNA for the CDR3: TGTGCCAGCCAGTCAGGGGGCTCCTACAATGAGCAGTTCTTC. This codes for CASQSGGSYNEQFF.

This clonotype has ten or more counts. Here the CDR3 reads CASSSQGTEQYF. DNA of the CDR3: TGTGCCAGCAGCTCCCAGGGCACCGAGCAGTACTTC. The chain uses TRBV7-2 and TRBJ2-7, with a possible D match to TRBD1 (5 bases). The CDR3 loop spans 12 amino acids. V was trimmed by 4 bases and J by 6 bases, leaving 10 bases between them. Per germline, CDR1 SGHTA and CDR2 FQGNSA.

This clonotype appeared many times. The V gene is TRBV20-1, the J gene TRBJ2-7, with TRBD2 as a possible D gene (5 bases). The V gene's germline CDR1 is DFQATT and CDR2 SNEGSKA (reference sequence). Trimming removed 5 bases at V and 7 bases at J, with 21 bases between. CDR3 length: 14 amino acids. In DNA, the CDR3 is TGCAGTGCTCCCCCTAAGGAAGCCTCGGGAGAGCAGTACTTC. Residues: CSAPPKEASGEQYF.

This clonotype has at least ten counts. The chain employs TRBV20-1 and TRBJ1-5; TRBD1 matches at 10 bases. The CDR3 contains 13 residues. From germline, CDR1 is DFQATT and CDR2 SNEGSKA (reference sequence). Trimming took 8 bases from V and 6 from J; bases not matched to a gene: 7. The CDR3 nucleotides read TGCAGTACGAACCGGGACAGGGGTCAGCCCCAGCATTTT. Translated: CSTNRDRGQPQHF.

This clonotype was seen ten or more times. The gene calls are TRBV7-9 and TRBJ2-5; the D call may be TRBD1 or TRBD2 (5 bases each). This CDR3 is 15 amino acids long. Trimming left V 5 bases short and J 5 bases short, with 18 bases between. Germline V gives CDR1 SEHNR, CDR2 FQNEAQ (reference sequence). In nucleotides, the CDR3 is TGTGCCAGCAGCCCCCCCCGGACTTGGGGGGAGACCCAGTACTTC. Translation: CASSPPRTWGETQYF.

This clonotype showed up many times. The chain combines TRBV7-2 with TRBJ2-3; TRBD2 matches at 9 bases. This CDR3 comprises 16 residues. Looked up from germline, CDR1 is SGHTA and CDR2 is FQGNSA. With V trimmed by 5 bases and J by 7 bases, 13 bases remained unmatched. This CDR3 is CASSPAQSGGWHTQYF. The CDR3 region has the DNA TGTGCCAGCAGCCCCGCTCAGAGCGGGGGGTGGCATACGCAGTATTTT. The full variable domain, in which reference TRBV7-2 and TRBJ2-3 provide the parts outside the CDR3, is GAGVSQSPSNKVTEKGKDVELRCDPISGHTALYWYRQSLGQGLEFLIYFQGNSAPDKSGLPSDRFSAERTGGSVSTLTIQRTQQEDSAVYLCASSPAQSGGWHTQYFGPGTRLTVL.

In DNA, the CDR3 is TGTGCCAGCAGCGTACAGGGTAATGACTATGGCTACACCTTC. Residues: CASSVQGNDYGYTF. The chain joins TRBV9 to TRBJ1-2; maybe TRBD1 (5 bases). Germline CDR1 SGDLS, CDR2 YYNGEE. The CDR3 extends over 14 amino acids. The V and J ends lost 1 base and 3 bases respectively, with 10 bases between them.

This clonotype was recorded at least ten times. J is TRBJ2-1 and V is TRBV7-8, with TRBD2 identical over 12 bases. This CDR3 has 17 amino acids. Germline CDR1 reads SGHVS; CDR2 reads FQNEAQ. Trimming cost V 5 bases and J 8 bases; bases outside gene matches: 13. CDR3 in DNA: TGTGCCAGCAGCCTTCTAGCGGGGGGGACGCGTGGCGATGAGCAGTTCTTC. Translating gives CASSLLAGGTRGDEQFF.

This clonotype was found a few times. The chain employs TRBV27 and TRBJ1-2; 11 positions agree with TRBD1. Germline assignment: CDR1 MNHEY and CDR2 SMNVEV (reference sequence). V shed 6 bases, J shed 6 bases, and the junction held 6 bases outside the gene matches. The CDR3 has 14 amino acids. The CDR3: CASSLGQGAHGYTF. Written as DNA, the CDR3 is TGTGCCAGCAGCCTCGGACAGGGGGCGCATGGCTACACCTTC.

The chain is built from TRBV12-3 or TRBV12-4 and TRBJ2-1; the D gene could be TRBD1 or TRBD2 (5 bases each). With 4 bases removed from V and 8 bases from J, the gap between germline ends came to 27 bases. The CDR3 totals 18 residues. CDR3 coding DNA: TGTGCCAGCAGTTCGTCAAAGCGTACCGGGAAAGGGGTCTATGAGCAGTTCTTC. Its translation is CASSSSKRTGKGVYEQFF.

This clonotype occurred many times. This chain links TRBV19 with TRBJ2-1; 10 bases are a match to TRBD2. The V gene end was trimmed by 7 bases and the J gene end by 4 bases; junction bases not matched to a gene: 10. The CDR3 length is 16 residues. From germline, CDR1 is LNHDA and CDR2 SQIVND (reference sequence). The CDR3 is CASKTFSGGAYNEQFF. Here the CDR3 DNA reads TGTGCCAGTAAGACCTTCAGCGGGGGGGCATACAATGAGCAGTTCTTC.

Comments on this clonotype: A much larger clonotype is one base distant, so this may be a read error. The V and J genes are TRBV7-2 and TRBJ2-7; D remains unclear. CDR3 length equals 14 residues. CDR1 SGHTA and CDR2 FQGNSA come from the germline V gene. V was trimmed by 2 bases and J by 2 bases, leaving 10 bases between them. The CDR3 protein is CASSLRISPYEQYF. The CDR3 coding sequence is TGTGCCAGCAGCTTACGGATATCTCCCTACGAGCAGTACTTC. The full variable domain, its missing parts supplied by reference TRBV7-2 and TRBJ2-7, is GAGVSQSPSNKVTEKGKDVELRCDPISGHTALYWYRQSLGQGLEFLIYFQGNSAPDKSGLPSDRFSAERTGGSVSTLTIQRTQQEDSAVYLCASSLRISPYEQYFGPGTRLTVT.